These T cell receptor beta chains were read from a single sample in a study of blood T cell repertoires in COVID-19. Data came from immunoSEQ multiplex PCR; TCRdb stores just in-frame clones and leaves some out. The repertoire holds tens of thousands of clones, roughly 88% seen once, with more than 0.4% in the top ten. Source material: peripheral blood. These receptors came from a man over 45 with COVID-19, enrolled during active disease. CDR3s include the opening cysteine and the closing phenylalanine or tryptophan. Fields, in order: V gene, D gene, J gene, clone size, CDR3 protein, CDR3 DNA. A D gene is named only where the DNA matches it firmly. Some rows mark clone size as missing; the rest say once, few, many or name a class of expanded clone.

v_gene: TRBV5-1; d_gene: .; j_gene: TRBJ2-5; abundance: .; CDR3aa: CASSNGVQETQYF; CDR3nt: TGCGCCAGCAGCAACGGAGTCCAAGAGACCCAGTACTTC
v_gene: TRBV7-9; d_gene: .; j_gene: TRBJ1-5; abundance: .; CDR3aa: CASSLGGLDQPQHF; CDR3nt: TGTGCCAGCAGCTTAGGAGGGCTCGATCAGCCCCAGCATTTT
v_gene: TRBV7-8; d_gene: .; j_gene: TRBJ1-5; abundance: .; CDR3aa: CASTQRWRDGQPQHF; CDR3nt: TGTGCCAGCACCCAACGGTGGAGGGACGGTCAGCCCCAGCATTTT
v_gene: TRBV27; d_gene: .; j_gene: TRBJ2-2; abundance: .; CDR3aa: CASSSTENTGELFF; CDR3nt: TGTGCCAGCAGTTCTACAGAGAACACCGGGGAGCTGTTTTTT
v_gene: TRBV19; d_gene: .; j_gene: TRBJ1-5; abundance: .; CDR3aa: CASSIFGDTYSNQPQHF; CDR3nt: TGTGCCAGTAGTATATTTGGGGACACCTATAGCAATCAGCCCCAGCATTTT
v_gene: TRBV5-4; d_gene: TRBD2; j_gene: TRBJ2-5; abundance: .; CDR3aa: CASSRQGLAGRETQYF; CDR3nt: TGTGCCAGCAGCCGACAGGGACTAGCGGGACGAGAGACCCAGTACTTC
v_gene: TRBV3-1/TRBV3-2; d_gene: TRBD2; j_gene: TRBJ2-5; abundance: .; CDR3aa: CASSRPGLASETQYF; CDR3nt: TGTGCCAGCAGTCGTCCGGGACTAGCTTCGGAGACCCAGTACTTC
v_gene: TRBV2; d_gene: .; j_gene: TRBJ2-1; abundance: .; CDR3aa: CASSARGEWSYNEQFF; CDR3nt: TGTGCCAGCAGTGCCCGGGGTGAATGGTCCTACAATGAGCAGTTCTTC
v_gene: TRBV2; d_gene: .; j_gene: TRBJ2-7; abundance: .; CDR3aa: CASSPELNLYEQYF; CDR3nt: TGTGCCAGCAGTCCCGAACTAAACCTCTACGAGCAGTACTTC
v_gene: TRBV11-2; d_gene: TRBD2; j_gene: TRBJ2-3; abundance: .; CDR3aa: CASSTGLAASTDTQYF; CDR3nt: TGTGCCAGCAGCACCGGACTAGCGGCTAGCACAGATACGCAGTATTTT
v_gene: TRBV5-6; d_gene: TRBD2; j_gene: TRBJ2-1; abundance: .; CDR3aa: CASTWTSGHNEQFF; CDR3nt: TGTGCCAGCACTTGGACTAGCGGACACAATGAGCAGTTCTTC
v_gene: TRBV19; d_gene: .; j_gene: TRBJ2-5; abundance: .; CDR3aa: CASESMETKYF; CDR3nt: TGTGCCAGCGAGAGTATGGAGACCAAGTACTTC
v_gene: TRBV4-3; d_gene: TRBD2; j_gene: TRBJ2-1; abundance: .; CDR3aa: CASSESGGAGSEQFF; CDR3nt: TGCGCCAGCAGCGAAAGCGGGGGGGCGGGGAGTGAGCAGTTCTTC
v_gene: TRBV5-4; d_gene: TRBD2; j_gene: TRBJ2-4; abundance: .; CDR3aa: CASRGDLAKNIQYF; CDR3nt: TGTGCCAGCCGGGGGGATCTAGCCAAAAACATTCAGTACTTC
v_gene: TRBV6-5; d_gene: .; j_gene: TRBJ1-2; abundance: .; CDR3aa: CASSYSRISYGYTF; CDR3nt: TGTGCCAGCAGTTATAGCAGAATTAGCTATGGCTACACCTTC
v_gene: TRBV6-6; d_gene: TRBD1; j_gene: TRBJ1-6; abundance: .; CDR3aa: CASSRRDRSSYNSPLHF; CDR3nt: TGTGCCAGCAGTCGGCGGGACAGGAGCTCCTATAATTCACCCCTCCACTTT
v_gene: TRBV28; d_gene: TRBD1; j_gene: TRBJ2-5; abundance: .; CDR3aa: CASGAGTGGEETQYF; CDR3nt: TGTGCCAGCGGGGCCGGGACAGGGGGCGAAGAGACCCAGTACTTC
v_gene: TRBV7-7; d_gene: TRBD1; j_gene: TRBJ2-1; abundance: .; CDR3aa: CASSSTGPGGWNEQFF; CDR3nt: TGTGCCAGCAGTTCAACGGGGCCAGGGGGTTGGAATGAGCAGTTCTTC
v_gene: TRBV7-3; d_gene: .; j_gene: TRBJ2-5; abundance: few; CDR3aa: CASSLMGQRQETQYF; CDR3nt: TGTGCCAGCAGCTTAATGGGCCAGCGGCAAGAGACCCAGTACTTC